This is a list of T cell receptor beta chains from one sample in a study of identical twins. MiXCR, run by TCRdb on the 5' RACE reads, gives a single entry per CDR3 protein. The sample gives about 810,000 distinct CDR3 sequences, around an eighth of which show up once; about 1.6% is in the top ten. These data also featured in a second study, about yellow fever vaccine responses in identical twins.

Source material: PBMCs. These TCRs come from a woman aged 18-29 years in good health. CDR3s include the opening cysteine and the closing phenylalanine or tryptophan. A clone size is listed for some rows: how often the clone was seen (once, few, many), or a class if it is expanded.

CDR3: CASTPLAGDYNEQFF; size: many; V: TRBV11-2; J: TRBJ2-1
CDR3: CASSVSGGMDTQYF; size: -; V: TRBV10-1; J: TRBJ2-3
CDR3: CASSLDPGLAGGWYEQYF; size: few; V: TRBV11-2; J: TRBJ2-7
CDR3: CASSGANSETQYF; size: -; V: TRBV6-1; J: TRBJ2-5
CDR3: CASSYSKQGANVGYTF; size: few; V: TRBV6-2/TRBV6-3; J: TRBJ1-2
CDR3: CASSLARGRVDNEQFF; size: -; V: TRBV12-3/TRBV12-4; J: TRBJ2-1
CDR3: CASSLGLAGVSSEQFF; size: -; V: TRBV7-9; J: TRBJ2-1
CDR3: CASSYLTGVPETQYF; size: many; V: TRBV7-9; J: TRBJ2-5
CDR3: CASSLPWAPYEQYF; size: -; V: TRBV7-9; J: TRBJ2-7
CDR3: CASSWTGGNSPLHF; size: -; V: TRBV19; J: TRBJ1-6
CDR3: CASSSLPGGAFSGANVLTF; size: -; V: TRBV28; J: TRBJ2-6
CDR3: CATSREATGVLNEQFF; size: -; V: TRBV15; J: TRBJ2-1
CDR3: CASSQRPPGQETQYF; size: -; V: TRBV11-3; J: TRBJ2-5
CDR3: CASSDTLGLAGEKTQYF; size: -; V: TRBV2; J: TRBJ2-5
CDR3: CASRGTGKGYTF; size: -; V: TRBV19; J: TRBJ1-2
CDR3: CASSFYPGPYGYTF; size: few; V: TRBV5-6; J: TRBJ1-2
CDR3: CAVSTSGENEQFF; size: few; V: TRBV11-2; J: TRBJ2-1
CDR3: CASSPDSYGYTF; size: many; V: TRBV18; J: TRBJ1-2
CDR3: CASWALYNEQFF; size: few; V: TRBV2; J: TRBJ2-1
CDR3: CASSPGTPGNEQFF; size: -; V: TRBV5-1; J: TRBJ2-1
CDR3: CASRGLAGATDTQYF; size: few; V: TRBV6-1; J: TRBJ2-3
CDR3: CASSQEVPLYYEQYF; size: -; V: TRBV4-1; J: TRBJ2-7
CDR3: CASSRARPRAQHF; size: few; V: TRBV27; J: TRBJ1-5
CDR3: CASQGLNTEAFF; size: -; V: TRBV12-3/TRBV12-4; J: TRBJ1-1
CDR3: CSALFGTSIYEQYF; size: few; V: TRBV20-1; J: TRBJ2-7
CDR3: CSVEPGSIDNEQFF; size: many; V: TRBV29-1; J: TRBJ2-1
CDR3: CASSSYYEQYF; size: many; V: TRBV7-2; J: TRBJ2-7
CDR3: CASSQVKFLGTSGTTDTQYF; size: -; V: TRBV4-1; J: TRBJ2-3
CDR3: CASSPTRGGRNQPQHF; size: -; V: TRBV3-1; J: TRBJ1-5
CDR3: CASSYEVLGTGELFF; size: -; V: TRBV6-2/TRBV6-3; J: TRBJ2-2
CDR3: CASSLQSSEINSPLHF; size: -; V: TRBV7-6; J: TRBJ1-6
CDR3: CSVDAESTDTQYF; size: -; V: TRBV29-1; J: TRBJ2-3
CDR3: CSARDRSNEQYF; size: -; V: TRBV20-1; J: TRBJ2-7
CDR3: CASSKDRGYGETQYF; size: -; V: TRBV5-1; J: TRBJ2-5
CDR3: CASSGSLEVSPLHF; size: few; V: TRBV3-1; J: TRBJ1-6
CDR3: CASSPGLAGIPGELFF; size: many; V: TRBV3-1; J: TRBJ2-2
CDR3: CASSPGLAESLQETQYF; size: many; V: TRBV12-3/TRBV12-4; J: TRBJ2-5
CDR3: CATLEDNSVAKNIQYF; size: -; V: TRBV2; J: TRBJ2-4
CDR3: CATQTRFYNEQFF; size: few; V: TRBV6-1; J: TRBJ2-1
CDR3: CSARPLGEDYQPQHF; size: many; V: TRBV20-1; J: TRBJ1-5
CDR3: CASSQVISGGGETQYF; size: few; V: TRBV4-2; J: TRBJ2-5
CDR3: CASSQVLAGDTDTQYF; size: many; V: TRBV4-2; J: TRBJ2-3
CDR3: CSAPKAGVTGELFF; size: many; V: TRBV20-1; J: TRBJ2-2
CDR3: CSALANQPQHF; size: few; V: TRBV20-1; J: TRBJ1-5
CDR3: CATSESPGLAGGGSYNEQFF; size: -; V: TRBV24-1; J: TRBJ2-1
CDR3: CAISDPGSVAETQYF; size: -; V: TRBV10-3; J: TRBJ2-5
CDR3: CASSRGTAPFYEQYF; size: few; V: TRBV7-9; J: TRBJ2-7
CDR3: CASSFGRELFF; size: many; V: TRBV12-3/TRBV12-4; J: TRBJ2-2
CDR3: CASRPDQAGNEKLFF; size: -; V: TRBV10-2; J: TRBJ1-4
CDR3: CASSPVALAGGLTGELFF; size: -; V: TRBV11-2; J: TRBJ2-2
CDR3: CASSLGPPGTLSYNEQFF; size: -; V: TRBV5-1; J: TRBJ2-1
CDR3: CASSQTGAGSYGYTF; size: many; V: TRBV5-1; J: TRBJ1-2
CDR3: CASGSGTDYQPQHF; size: -; V: TRBV12-5; J: TRBJ1-5